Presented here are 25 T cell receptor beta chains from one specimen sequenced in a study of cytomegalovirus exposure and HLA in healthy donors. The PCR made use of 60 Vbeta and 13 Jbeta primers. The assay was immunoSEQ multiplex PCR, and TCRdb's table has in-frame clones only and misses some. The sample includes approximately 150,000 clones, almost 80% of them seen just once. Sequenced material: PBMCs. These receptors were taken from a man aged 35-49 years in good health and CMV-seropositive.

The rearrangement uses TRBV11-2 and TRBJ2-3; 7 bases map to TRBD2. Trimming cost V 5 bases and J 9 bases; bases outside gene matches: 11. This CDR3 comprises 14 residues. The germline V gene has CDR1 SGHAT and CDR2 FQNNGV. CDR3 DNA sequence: TGTGCCAGCAGCCCAGCTAGCGGAGGACCCACGCAGTATTTT. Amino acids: CASSPASGGPTQYF.

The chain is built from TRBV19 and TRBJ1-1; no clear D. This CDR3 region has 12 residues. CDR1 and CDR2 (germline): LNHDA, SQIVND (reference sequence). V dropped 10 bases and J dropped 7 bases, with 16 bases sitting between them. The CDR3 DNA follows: TGTGCCACTTTAGGAGGTTCGGGTGAAGCTTTCTTT. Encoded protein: CATLGGSGEAFF.

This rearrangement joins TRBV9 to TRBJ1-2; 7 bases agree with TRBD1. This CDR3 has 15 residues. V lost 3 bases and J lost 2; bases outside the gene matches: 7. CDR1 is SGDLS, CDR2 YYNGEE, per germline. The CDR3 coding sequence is TGTGCCAGCAGCGAGGGAAGGGGGCTGAACTATGGCTACACCTTC. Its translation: CASSEGRGLNYGYTF.

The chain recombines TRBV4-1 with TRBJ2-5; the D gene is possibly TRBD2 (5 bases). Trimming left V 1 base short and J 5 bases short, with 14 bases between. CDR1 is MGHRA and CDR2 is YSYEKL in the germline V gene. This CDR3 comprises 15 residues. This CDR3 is CASSQVGSSRETQYF. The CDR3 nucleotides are TGCGCCAGCAGCCAAGTGGGCTCTAGCAGGGAGACCCAGTACTTC.

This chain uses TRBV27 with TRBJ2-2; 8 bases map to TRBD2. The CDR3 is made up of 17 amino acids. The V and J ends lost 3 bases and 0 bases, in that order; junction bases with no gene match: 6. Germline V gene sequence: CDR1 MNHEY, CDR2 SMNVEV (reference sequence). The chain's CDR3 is CASSFLTSATNTGELFF. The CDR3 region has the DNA TGTGCCAGCAGTTTCTTGACTAGCGCGACGAACACCGGGGAGCTGTTTTTT.

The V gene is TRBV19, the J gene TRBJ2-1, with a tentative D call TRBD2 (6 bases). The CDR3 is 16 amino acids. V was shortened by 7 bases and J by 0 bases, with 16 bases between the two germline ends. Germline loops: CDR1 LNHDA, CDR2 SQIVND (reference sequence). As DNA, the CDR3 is TGTGCCAGTACCGGATTCGGGGGTGTCTCCTACAATGAGCAGTTCTTC. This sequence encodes CASTGFGGVSYNEQFF.

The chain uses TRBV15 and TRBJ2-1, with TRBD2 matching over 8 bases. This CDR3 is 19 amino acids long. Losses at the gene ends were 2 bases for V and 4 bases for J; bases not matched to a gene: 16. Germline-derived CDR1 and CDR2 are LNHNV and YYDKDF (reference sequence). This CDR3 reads CATSRRTGDSGELYNEQFF. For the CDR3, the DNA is TGTGCCACCAGCAGACGTACAGGCGATAGCGGGGAACTTTACAATGAGCAGTTCTTC.

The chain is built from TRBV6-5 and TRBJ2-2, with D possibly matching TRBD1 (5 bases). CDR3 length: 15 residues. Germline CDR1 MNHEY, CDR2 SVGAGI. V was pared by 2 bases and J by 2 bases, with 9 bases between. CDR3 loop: CASSYDQGNTGELFF. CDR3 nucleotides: TGTGCCAGCAGTTACGATCAGGGAAACACCGGGGAGCTGTTTTTT.

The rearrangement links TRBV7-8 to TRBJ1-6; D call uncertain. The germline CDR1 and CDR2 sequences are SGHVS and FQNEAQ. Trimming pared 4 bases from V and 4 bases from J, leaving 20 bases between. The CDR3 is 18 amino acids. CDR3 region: CASSSSRLTGLYNSPLHF. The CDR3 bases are TGTGCCAGCAGCTCTAGCAGGCTAACGGGATTATATAATTCACCCCTCCACTTT.

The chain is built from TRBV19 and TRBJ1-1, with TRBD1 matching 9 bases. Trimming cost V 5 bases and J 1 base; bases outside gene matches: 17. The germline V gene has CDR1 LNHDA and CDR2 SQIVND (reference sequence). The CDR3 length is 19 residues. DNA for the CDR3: TGTGCCAGTAGTGCAAACCCGGGACAGGGAGTCCCAACGAACACTGAAGCTTTCTTT. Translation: CASSANPGQGVPTNTEAFF.

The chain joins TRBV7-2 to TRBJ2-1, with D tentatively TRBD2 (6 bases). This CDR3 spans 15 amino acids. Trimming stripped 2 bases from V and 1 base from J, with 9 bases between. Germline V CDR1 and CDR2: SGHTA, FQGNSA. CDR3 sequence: CASSLRAGSYNEQFF. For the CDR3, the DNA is TGTGCCAGCAGCTTACGGGCGGGATCCTACAATGAGCAGTTCTTC.

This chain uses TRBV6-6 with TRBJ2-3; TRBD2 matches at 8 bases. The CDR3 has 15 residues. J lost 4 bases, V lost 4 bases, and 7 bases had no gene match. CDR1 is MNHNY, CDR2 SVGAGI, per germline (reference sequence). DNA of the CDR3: TGTGCCAGCAGTTCCGGGAGGGCCTTGTCAGATACGCAGTATTTT. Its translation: CASSSGRALSDTQYF.

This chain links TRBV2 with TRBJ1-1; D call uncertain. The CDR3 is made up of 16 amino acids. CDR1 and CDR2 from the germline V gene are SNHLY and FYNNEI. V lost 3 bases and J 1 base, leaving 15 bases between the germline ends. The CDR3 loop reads CASSDSRGGWNTEAFF. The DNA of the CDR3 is TGTGCCAGCAGTGATTCCCGGGGAGGATGGAACACTGAAGCTTTCTTT.

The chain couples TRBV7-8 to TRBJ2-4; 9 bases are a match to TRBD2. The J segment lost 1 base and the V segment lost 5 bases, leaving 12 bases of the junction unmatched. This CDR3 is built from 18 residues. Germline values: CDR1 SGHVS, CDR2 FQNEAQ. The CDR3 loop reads CASSPSLREGGAKNIQYF. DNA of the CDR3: TGTGCCAGCAGCCCGTCTTTGCGGGAGGGTGGGGCCAAAAACATTCAGTACTTC.

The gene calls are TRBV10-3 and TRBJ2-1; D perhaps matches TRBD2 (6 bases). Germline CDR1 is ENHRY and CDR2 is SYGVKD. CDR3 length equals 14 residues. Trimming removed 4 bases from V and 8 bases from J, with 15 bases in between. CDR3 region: CAISGGELLHEQFF. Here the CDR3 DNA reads TGTGCCATCAGTGGCGGGGAGTTGTTACATGAGCAGTTCTTC.

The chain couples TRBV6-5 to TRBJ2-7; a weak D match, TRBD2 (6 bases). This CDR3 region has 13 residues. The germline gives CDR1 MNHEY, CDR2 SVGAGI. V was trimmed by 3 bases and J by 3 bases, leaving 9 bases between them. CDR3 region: CASSYDGGYEQYF. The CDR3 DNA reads TGTGCCAGCAGTTATGACGGGGGCTACGAGCAGTACTTC.

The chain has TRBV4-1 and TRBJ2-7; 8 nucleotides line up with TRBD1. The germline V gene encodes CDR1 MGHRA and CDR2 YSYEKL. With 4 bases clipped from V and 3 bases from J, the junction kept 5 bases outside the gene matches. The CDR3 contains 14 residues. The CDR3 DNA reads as TGCGCCAGCAGCCCAGACAGGGGAATCTACGAGCAGTACTTC. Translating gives CASSPDRGIYEQYF.

CDR3 loop: CASSLPLMGANTEAFF. The CDR3 coding sequence is TGTGCCAGCAGCTTACCTTTGATGGGCGCGAACACTGAAGCTTTCTTT. The rearrangement links TRBV7-6 to TRBJ1-1; D unclear. Germline V lookup: CDR1 SGHVS, CDR2 FNYEAQ. Trimming stripped 2 bases from V and 1 base from J, with 14 bases between. The CDR3 is 16 amino acids.

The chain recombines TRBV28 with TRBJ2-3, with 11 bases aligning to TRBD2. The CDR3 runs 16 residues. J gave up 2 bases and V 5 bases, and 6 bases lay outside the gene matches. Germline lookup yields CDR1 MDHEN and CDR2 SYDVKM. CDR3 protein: CASSGWTSGLTDTQYF. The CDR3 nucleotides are TGTGCCAGCAGTGGCTGGACTAGCGGGCTCACAGATACGCAGTATTTT. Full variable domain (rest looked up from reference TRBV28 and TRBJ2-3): DVKVTQSSRYLVKRTGEKVFLECVQDMDHENMFWYRQDPGLGLRLIYFSYDVKMKEKGDIPEGYSVSREKKERFSLILESASTNQTSMYLCASSGWTSGLTDTQYFGPGTRLTVL.

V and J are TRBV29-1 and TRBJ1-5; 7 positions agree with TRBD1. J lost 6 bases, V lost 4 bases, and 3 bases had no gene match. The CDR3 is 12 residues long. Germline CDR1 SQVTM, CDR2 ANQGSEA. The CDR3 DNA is TGCAGCGTTGCATCAGGGGGTCAGCCCCAGCATTTT. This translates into CSVASGGQPQHF.

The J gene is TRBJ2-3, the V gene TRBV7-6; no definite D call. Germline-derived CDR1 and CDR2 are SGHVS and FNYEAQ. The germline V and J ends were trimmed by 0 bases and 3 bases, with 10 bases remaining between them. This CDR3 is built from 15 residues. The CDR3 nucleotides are TGTGCCAGCAGCTTAGCCCCGGGTTATACAGATACGCAGTATTTT. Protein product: CASSLAPGYTDTQYF.

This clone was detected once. The CDR3 loop is CASSRRDSYEQYF. The CDR3 DNA sequence: TGCGCCAGCAGCCGGCGGGACAGCTACGAGCAGTACTTC. The J gene is TRBJ2-7, the V gene TRBV5-1, with D possibly matching TRBD1 (7 bases). Germline-derived CDR1 and CDR2 are SGHRS and YFSETQ. V was cut by 4 bases and J by 3 bases, with 11 bases left in between. The CDR3 length is 13 residues.

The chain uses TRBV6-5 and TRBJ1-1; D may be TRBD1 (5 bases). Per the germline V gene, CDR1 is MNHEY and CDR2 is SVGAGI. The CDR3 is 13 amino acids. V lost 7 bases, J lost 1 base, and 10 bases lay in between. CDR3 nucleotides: TGTGCCAGCATCCGGGGGGGGAACACTGAAGCTTTCTTT. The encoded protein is CASIRGGNTEAFF.

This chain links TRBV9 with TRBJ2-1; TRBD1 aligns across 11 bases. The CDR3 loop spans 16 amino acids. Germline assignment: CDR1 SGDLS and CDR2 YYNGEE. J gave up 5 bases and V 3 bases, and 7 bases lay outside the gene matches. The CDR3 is CASSATGTGGDNEQFF. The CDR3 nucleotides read TGTGCCAGCAGCGCAACCGGGACAGGGGGAGACAATGAGCAGTTCTTC. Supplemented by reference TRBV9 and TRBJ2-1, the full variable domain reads DSGVTQTPKHLITATGQRVTLRCSPRSGDLSVYWYQQSLDQGLQFLIQYYNGEERAKGNILERFSAQQFPDLHSELNLSSLELGDSALYFCASSATGTGGDNEQFFGPGTRLTVL.

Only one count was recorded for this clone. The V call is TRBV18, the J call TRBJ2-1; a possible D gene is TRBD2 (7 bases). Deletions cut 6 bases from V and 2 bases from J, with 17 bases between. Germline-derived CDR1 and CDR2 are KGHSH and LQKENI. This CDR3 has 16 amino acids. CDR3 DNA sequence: TGTGCCAGCTCCCCCCAAGGGGGGGGGCCCTACAATGAGCAGTTCTTC. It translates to CASSPQGGGPYNEQFF.